This T cell receptor beta chain stems from a study of cytomegalovirus exposure and HLA in healthy donors. Study-level information: A subsequent analysis stated that the roughly 120 validation repertoires were run on the same platform as the approximately 700 first-cohort repertoires. Study-level findings and limits: Cytomegalovirus status was reportedly diagnosed by the classifier with high specificity and sensitivity. Researchers reported that a few CMV-associated chains were confirmed in vitro as CMV antigen-specific.

Of note for this clone: Its specificity is not known.

CDR3 length: 15 residues. After removal of 3 bases from V and 2 bases from J, the junction contained 6 bases not matched to a gene. Germline loops: CDR1 LNHDA, CDR2 SQIVND (reference sequence). Assay used: immunoSEQ multiplex PCR; TCRdb lists only in-frame clones, some missing. The sample holds fewer than 150,000 clones, about 87% seen once. This TCR derives from a man between 18 and 29 years old in good health and CMV-seronegative. The rearrangement links TRBV19 to TRBJ2-7; TRBD1 matches 8 bases. Sequencing was performed on PBMCs. CDR3 sequence: CASSIAGQETYEQYF. DNA of the CDR3: TGTGCCAGTAGTATTGCGGGACAGGAGACCTACGAGCAGTACTTC.